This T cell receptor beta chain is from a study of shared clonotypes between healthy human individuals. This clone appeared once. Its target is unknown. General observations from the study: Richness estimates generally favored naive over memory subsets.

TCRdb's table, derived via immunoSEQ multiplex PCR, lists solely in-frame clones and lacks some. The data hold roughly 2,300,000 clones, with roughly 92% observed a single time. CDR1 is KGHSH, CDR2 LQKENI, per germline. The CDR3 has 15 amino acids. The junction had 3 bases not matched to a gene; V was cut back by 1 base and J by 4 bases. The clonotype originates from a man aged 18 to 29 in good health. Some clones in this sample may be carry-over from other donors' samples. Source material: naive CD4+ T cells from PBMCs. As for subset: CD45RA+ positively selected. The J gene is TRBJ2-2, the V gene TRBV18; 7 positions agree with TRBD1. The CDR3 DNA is TGTGCCAGCTCACCACAGGGGGCGCTCACCGGGGAGCTGTTTTTT. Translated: CASSPQGALTGELFF.